Below are 30 T cell receptor beta chains sequenced from a single sample in a study of blood T cells in healthy people across ages. A second PCR, run for about 7 to 11 cycles, used a sample-barcoded 5' primer plus a J-beta primer mix. Using its own MiXCR run on the 5' RACE reads, TCRdb lists one record per CDR3 protein. The sample has about 1.1 million distinct CDR3 sequences, around two fifths seen once; the top ten hold less than 15%. Sample: blood. All receptors derive from a man aged 18 to 30 in good health.

This clonotype was seen a few times. The chain combines TRBV7-6 with TRBJ2-1, with TRBD2 matching 7 bases. The CDR3 consists of 15 residues. V trimming: 0 bases; J trimming: 5 bases; junction bases outside the gene matches: 4. Per the germline V gene, CDR1 is SGHVS and CDR2 is FNYEAQ. This chain's CDR3 is CASSLAAGVHNEQFF. The CDR3 region has the DNA TGTGCCAGCAGCTTAGCGGCGGGGGTACACAATGAGCAGTTCTTC.

There are a few counts of this clonotype. V is TRBV9 and J is TRBJ1-5; D is unresolved. The CDR3 spans 13 residues. The V end was cut by 0 bases, the J end by 9 bases, with 10 bases between. Germline values: CDR1 SGDLS, CDR2 YYNGEE. In nucleotides, the CDR3 is TGTGCCAGCAGCGTAGGGGCAGAAGGGCCCCAGCATTTT. Protein: CASSVGAEGPQHF.

The chain combines TRBV29-1 with TRBJ1-2; D is undetermined. Germline assignment: CDR1 SQVTM and CDR2 ANQGSEA. The CDR3 is made up of 10 amino acids. V was pared by 5 bases and J by 8 bases, with 9 bases between. CDR3 sequence: CSVSIGGYTF. DNA for the CDR3: TGCAGCGTTAGTATCGGGGGCTACACCTTC.

As for this clonotype: Relative to the germline gene, one junction end is altered; a read error may explain this. The chain joins TRBV11-2 to TRBJ2-7; perhaps TRBD2 as D (5 bases). This CDR3 is built from 14 residues. Germline lookup yields CDR1 SGHAT and CDR2 FQNNGV. The CDR3 sequence: CTSSLPGNSYEQYF. In DNA form, the CDR3 reads TGTACCAGCAGCTTGCCCGGGAACTCCTACGAGCAGTACTTC.

This clonotype has more than one count but fewer than ten. The rearrangement links TRBV7-2 to TRBJ1-2; D unresolved. Per germline, CDR1 SGHTA and CDR2 FQGNSA. V was cut by 5 bases and J by 4 bases, with 17 bases left in between. This CDR3 contains 15 residues. The CDR3 nucleotides are TGTGCCAGCAGCCCCCCGGGTAGGTCCTCCTATGGCTACACCTTC. It codes for CASSPPGRSSYGYTF.

The rearrangement links TRBV4-2 to TRBJ1-3; D gene ambiguous. The CDR3 covers 16 residues. Trimming removed 0 bases at V and 0 bases at J, with 9 bases between. CDR1 and CDR2 from the germline V gene are LGHNA and YNFKEQ. Here the CDR3 reads CASSQEVLSSGNTIYF. DNA of the CDR3: TGTGCCAGCAGCCAAGAGGTACTAAGCTCTGGAAACACCATATATTTT.

The V call is TRBV5-1, the J call TRBJ1-5, with D perhaps matching TRBD1 (6 bases). Between the trimmed V and J ends, which lost 4 bases and 7 bases, there was a span of 18 bases. The CDR3 is 15 residues long. CDR1 is SGHRS and CDR2 is YFSETQ in the germline V gene. CDR3 in amino acids: CASSPHGGAGQPQHF. CDR3 nucleotide sequence: TGCGCCAGCAGCCCCCACGGGGGGGCAGGCCAGCCCCAGCATTTT.

The chain joins TRBV7-2 to TRBJ2-7, with 7 bases lining up with TRBD1. After removal of 0 bases from V and 7 bases from J, the junction contained 6 bases not matched to a gene. Germline V CDR1 and CDR2: SGHTA, FQGNSA. This CDR3 has 14 amino acids. This CDR3 reads CASSLAGTENEQYF. In nucleotides, the CDR3 is TGTGCCAGCAGCTTAGCCGGGACAGAGAATGAGCAGTACTTC. Full variable domain (outside the CDR3, taken from reference TRBV7-2 and TRBJ2-7): GAGVSQSPSNKVTEKGKDVELRCDPISGHTALYWYRQSLGQGLEFLIYFQGNSAPDKSGLPSDRFSAERTGGSVSTLTIQRTQQEDSAVYLCASSLAGTENEQYFGPGTRLTVT.

This chain links TRBV20-1 with TRBJ2-1; tentatively, D is TRBD1 (5 bases). Deletions cut 6 bases from V and 3 bases from J, with 15 bases between. Germline-derived CDR1 and CDR2 are DFQATT and SNEGSKA (reference sequence). The CDR3 covers 14 residues. DNA for the CDR3: TGCAGTGCCAGGGATGCCTTAAGCTACAATGAGCAGTTCTTC. Amino acid sequence: CSARDALSYNEQFF.

The J gene is TRBJ1-5, the V gene TRBV20-1; D is perhaps TRBD1 (5 bases). Germline V lookup: CDR1 DFQATT, CDR2 SNEGSKA (reference sequence). The CDR3 sequence is 16 residues long. Trimming stripped 0 bases from V and 0 bases from J, with 12 bases between. The CDR3: CSARDGTVNSNQPQHF. CDR3 in DNA: TGCAGTGCTAGAGACGGGACCGTTAATAGCAATCAGCCCCAGCATTTT.

This clonotype was found a few times. The chain carries TRBV7-2 and TRBJ2-1; D uncertain. This CDR3 is 15 amino acids long. The V gene's germline CDR1 is SGHTA and CDR2 FQGNSA. Trimming stripped 5 bases from V and 7 bases from J, with 18 bases between. The CDR3 region is CASSPEGSLRNEQFF. The CDR3, as DNA: TGTGCCAGCAGCCCCGAAGGGTCCCTTAGGAATGAGCAGTTCTTC.

As to this clonotype: A much more abundant neighbour one base away suggests this may be a read error. CDR3 coding DNA: TGTGCCACCGCCAGGACTAAGACCTACGAGCAGTACTTC. Translation: CATARTKTYEQYF. V usage is TRBV6-9 and J usage is TRBJ2-5, with a weak D call TRBD2 (6 bases). The J call is in doubt because the DNA end fits TRBJ2-7 better. The CDR3 loop spans 13 amino acids. CDR1 and CDR2 from the germline V gene are MNHGY and SVAAGI.

There are a few counts of this clonotype. The gene calls are TRBV27 and TRBJ2-3; D is unresolved. This CDR3 contains 17 residues. Deletions cut 6 bases from V and 1 base from J, with 20 bases between. Germline V gene data show CDR1 as MNHEY and CDR2 as SMNVEV (reference sequence). CDR3 in amino acids: CASSHPGPRVGTDTQYF. Here the CDR3 DNA reads TGTGCCAGCAGCCATCCAGGACCCCGGGTAGGCACAGATACGCAGTATTTT.

There are a few counts of this clonotype. This chain connects TRBV2 to TRBJ2-1, with 7 bases matching TRBD2. Germline CDR1 and CDR2: SNHLY and FYNNEI. The ends lost 0 bases at V and 10 bases at J; junction bases unmatched: 3. The CDR3 runs 13 residues. This chain's CDR3 is CASSEALAEEQFF. In nucleotides, the CDR3 is TGTGCCAGCAGTGAAGCGCTAGCGGAGGAGCAGTTCTTC.

This clonotype was observed a few times. This rearrangement joins TRBV4-1 to TRBJ2-1; 14 nucleotides match TRBD2. The CDR3 extends over 18 amino acids. Trimming took 7 bases from V and 0 from J; bases not matched to a gene: 8. Germline V gene data show CDR1 as MGHRA and CDR2 as YSYEKL. In DNA form, the CDR3 reads TGCGCCAGCAAACCGGGACTAGCGGGGGAGAGCTCCTACAATGAGCAGTTCTTC. Its translation is CASKPGLAGESSYNEQFF.

The J gene is TRBJ2-3, the V gene TRBV20-1; 9 nucleotides align to TRBD2. Germline CDR1 DFQATT, CDR2 SNEGSKA (reference sequence). Unmatched junction bases numbered 8, after V lost 0 bases and J lost 7 bases. This CDR3 is 15 amino acids long. The CDR3 is CSARDTSGGIYTQYF. In nucleotides, the CDR3 is TGCAGTGCTAGAGATACGAGCGGGGGGATATATACGCAGTATTTT.

At least ten counts were recorded for this clonotype. The chain has TRBV5-1 and TRBJ1-1; D gene uncertain. Germline V gene sequence: CDR1 SGHRS, CDR2 YFSETQ. CDR3 size: 13 residues. V was shortened by 2 bases and J by 4 bases, with 9 bases between the two germline ends. Here the CDR3 reads CASSLEGSTEAFF. The CDR3 nucleotides read TGCGCCAGCAGCTTAGAAGGGAGCACTGAAGCTTTCTTT.

This clonotype was seen more than once but under ten times. The chain combines TRBV4-3 with TRBJ2-1; 7 bases fit TRBD2. The J segment lost 6 bases and the V segment lost 3 bases, leaving 5 bases of the junction unmatched. This CDR3 region has 14 residues. Germline V CDR1 and CDR2: LGHNA, YSLEER. The CDR3 loop is CASSHGPSGNEQFF. The CDR3 coding sequence is TGCGCCAGCAGCCATGGACCTAGCGGCAATGAGCAGTTCTTC.

This chain joins TRBV20-1 and TRBJ1-2; D might be TRBD1 (5 bases). The V end lost 3 bases, the J end lost 7 bases, and 21 bases lay between the germline ends. The CDR3 contains 15 residues. CDR1 and CDR2 from the germline V gene are DFQATT and SNEGSKA (reference sequence). The CDR3 loop is CSASRSGQGSCGYTF. CDR3 DNA sequence: TGCAGTGCTAGTAGGTCGGGCCAGGGATCCTGTGGCTACACCTTC.

This clonotype was counted only a few times. The chain links TRBV15 to TRBJ2-3, with D possibly being TRBD1 (5 bases). The germline V and J ends were trimmed by 5 bases and 2 bases, with 20 bases remaining between them. Germline CDR1 is LNHNV and CDR2 is YYDKDF (reference sequence). The CDR3 is 17 amino acids. This CDR3 reads CATSDQGARVSTDTQYF. The CDR3, as DNA: TGTGCCACCAGCGACCAAGGGGCCAGGGTTTCCACAGATACGCAGTATTTT.

The chain carries TRBV24-1 and TRBJ2-3, with 8 bases aligning to TRBD1. V trimming: 1 base; J trimming: 6 bases; junction bases outside the gene matches: 5. The CDR3 covers 15 residues. Germline assignment: CDR1 KGHDR and CDR2 SFDVKD. In DNA form, the CDR3 reads TGTGCCACCAGTGATTTAGGACAGGGTTCGGATACGCAGTATTTT. Amino acid sequence: CATSDLGQGSDTQYF.

This chain links TRBV20-1 with TRBJ1-1; the D is unclear. Germline CDR1 is DFQATT and CDR2 is SNEGSKA (reference sequence). The CDR3 has 11 residues. V gave up 4 bases and J gave up 4 bases, with 7 bases separating them. Written as DNA, the CDR3 is TGCAGTGCTACCCAACTCACTGAAGCTTTCTTT. It specifies CSATQLTEAFF.

V usage is TRBV13 and J usage is TRBJ2-7, with 8 bases fitting TRBD2. The CDR3 length is 16 residues. The trim removed 5 bases at V and 7 bases at J, leaving 16 bases unmatched. From germline, CDR1 is PRHDT and CDR2 FYEKMQ (reference sequence). The CDR3 spells CASSHPGLGTYNEQYF. The CDR3, as DNA: TGTGCCAGCAGCCACCCGGGACTAGGAACCTACAATGAGCAGTACTTC.

This clonotype was observed at least ten times. The rearrangement links TRBV4-2 to TRBJ2-7; a possible D gene is TRBD2 (6 bases). V was clipped by 2 bases and J by 4 bases, with 18 bases between them. Germline-derived CDR1 and CDR2 are LGHNA and YNFKEQ. The CDR3 is made up of 16 amino acids. CDR3 sequence reads: CASSQTSGTAYYEQYF. CDR3 DNA: TGTGCCAGCAGCCAAACCTCCGGGACTGCCTATTACGAGCAGTACTTC.

V usage is TRBV7-8 and J usage is TRBJ1-4; 11 bases are a match to TRBD1. CDR1 and CDR2 from the germline V gene are SGHVS and FQNEAQ. With V trimmed by 4 bases and J by 7 bases, 8 bases remained unmatched. The CDR3 runs to 16 residues. The DNA for the CDR3 is TGTGCCAGCAGCTCGGGACAGGGGGGAGTAGGTGAAAAACTGTTTTTT. This codes for CASSSGQGGVGEKLFF.

This clonotype was picked up a small number of times. This chain joins TRBV27 and TRBJ2-1, with 11 bases fitting TRBD2. The CDR3 is made up of 18 amino acids. Germline-derived CDR1 and CDR2 are MNHEY and SMNVEV (reference sequence). J lost 4 bases, V lost 5 bases, and 13 bases had no gene match. For the CDR3, the DNA is TGTGCCAGCAGTAACCCGCCTGAATTAGCGGGGGGGTACAATGAGCAGTTCTTC. This sequence encodes CASSNPPELAGGYNEQFF.

The gene calls are TRBV4-2 and TRBJ1-5; maybe TRBD1 (5 bases). Germline CDR1 LGHNA, CDR2 YNFKEQ. This CDR3 contains 16 residues. V shed 1 base and J shed 2 bases, with 12 bases lying between them. The CDR3, as DNA: TGTGCCAGCAGCCAAGGGGGGACGAAGGGCAATCAGCCCCAGCATTTT. Protein sequence: CASSQGGTKGNQPQHF.

This clonotype was detected a few times. V and J are TRBV7-9 and TRBJ2-1; 7 nucleotides align to TRBD2. The closer fit of TRBJ2-7 to the DNA end suggests the J call may be wrong. The CDR3 extends over 16 amino acids. Germline V CDR1 and CDR2: SEHNR, FQNEAQ (reference sequence). The CDR3 spells CASSYHRDYSYNEQYF. The CDR3 bases are TGTGCCAGCAGCTATCACCGGGACTATTCCTACAATGAGCAGTACTTC.

The V call is TRBV7-2, the J call TRBJ2-2; tentatively, D is TRBD2 (7 bases). The germline gives CDR1 SGHTA, CDR2 FQGNSA. The length of the CDR3 is 17 residues. The V and J ends lost 0 bases and 5 bases respectively, with 16 bases between them. The chain's CDR3 is CASSLASGGGGTGELFF. The DNA for the CDR3 is TGTGCCAGCAGCTTAGCATCAGGAGGGGGAGGGACCGGGGAGCTGTTTTTT.

V usage is TRBV10-3 and J usage is TRBJ1-6, with 10 nucleotides matching TRBD1. CDR1 and CDR2 from the germline V gene are ENHRY and SYGVKD. The CDR3 totals 15 residues. Trimming at V came to 6 bases and at J to 5 bases, leaving 4 bases not matched to a gene. The CDR3 region has the DNA TGTGCCATCAGAATGGACAGGGGGGATAATTCACCCCTCCACTTT. Its protein product is CAIRMDRGDNSPLHF.